This T cell receptor beta chain was sequenced for a study of beta chain features in type 1 diabetes. The study, taken as a whole, reports: There was a moderate but significant shortening of TCRB CDR3s in all four CD4+ subsets of Type 1 diabetes patients.

This CDR3 is 15 amino acids long. The V end lost 1 base, the J end lost 6 bases, and 13 bases lay between the germline ends. CDR1 is SGHTA and CDR2 is FQGNSA in the germline V gene. As every portion of the isolated RNA was reverse transcribed, the sequencing read expressed TCRB transcripts. Libraries were prepared by immunoSEQ multiplex PCR; TCRdb keeps only in-frame clonotypes and omits some of them. The profile shows roughly 180,000 clones, about 13% of them singletons. This clone was seen only a few times. Its matching antigen is unknown. This TCR derives from a woman aged 18-29 years in good health. Material: central memory CD4+ T cells from blood. This chain links TRBV7-2 with TRBJ2-1; perhaps TRBD2 as D (7 bases). The CDR3 sequence: CASSLVAGAGNEQFF. CDR3 bases: TGTGCCAGCAGCTTAGTTGCGGGGGCGGGCAATGAGCAGTTCTTC. The complete variable domain, with remaining parts taken from reference TRBV7-2 and TRBJ2-1, reads GAGVSQSPSNKVTEKGKDVELRCDPISGHTALYWYRQSLGQGLEFLIYFQGNSAPDKSGLPSDRFSAERTGGSVSTLTIQRTQQEDSAVYLCASSLVAGAGNEQFFGPGTRLTVL.